This entry concerns a single TCR beta chain. Its antigen is as yet unknown. The sample originates from a study of T cell responses to AZD1222 COVID-19 vaccine. The study's findings and limits: At baseline, seropositivity was found in only a handful of AZD1222 recipients. Donors skewed white British and female; clonal diversity was possibly underestimated. The study found Spike-specific TCR breadth and depth rose after two AZD1222 doses. As reported, nearly half of all spike-specific TCRs target variant regions that are unmutated.

Only in-frame clones appear in the TCRdb table, and some are missing; sequencing was by immunoSEQ multiplex PCR. Of some 120,000 clones listed, around 87% are singletons. This sample comprised peripheral blood, obtained on day 0 of AZD1222 vaccination. This TCR was recovered from an adult in good health.

The CDR3 sequence: CASRPPGRDEQYF. In nucleotides, the CDR3 is TGTGCCAGCAGACCGCCGGGGAGAGACGAGCAGTACTTC. The chain links TRBV28 to TRBJ2-7, with D perhaps TRBD2 (5 bases). CDR3 length equals 13 residues. Germline V gene sequence: CDR1 MDHEN, CDR2 SYDVKM. The V end lost 6 bases, the J end lost 5 bases, and 14 bases lay between the germline ends.